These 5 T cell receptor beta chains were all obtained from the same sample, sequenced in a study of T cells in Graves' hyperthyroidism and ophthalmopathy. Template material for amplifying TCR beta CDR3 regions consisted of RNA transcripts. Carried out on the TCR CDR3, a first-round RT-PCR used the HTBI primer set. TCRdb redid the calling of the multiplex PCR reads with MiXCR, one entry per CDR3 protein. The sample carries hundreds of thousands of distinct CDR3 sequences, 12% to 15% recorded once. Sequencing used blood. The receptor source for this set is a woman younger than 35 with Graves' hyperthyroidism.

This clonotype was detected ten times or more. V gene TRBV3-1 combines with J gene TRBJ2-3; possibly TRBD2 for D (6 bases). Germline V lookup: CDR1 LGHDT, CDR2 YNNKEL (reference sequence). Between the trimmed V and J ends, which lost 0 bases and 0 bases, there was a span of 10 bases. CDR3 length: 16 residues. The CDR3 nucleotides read TGTGCCAGCAGCCAAGATCAAAGCGGGAGCACAGATACGCAGTATTTT. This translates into CASSQDQSGSTDTQYF.

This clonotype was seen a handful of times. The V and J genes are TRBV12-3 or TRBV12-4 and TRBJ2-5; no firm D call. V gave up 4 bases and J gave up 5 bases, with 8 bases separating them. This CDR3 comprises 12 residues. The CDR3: CASSSALETQYF. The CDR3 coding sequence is TGTGCCAGCAGTTCTGCCCTGGAGACCCAGTACTTC.

This CDR3 reads CASSIRTDFTDTQYF. For the CDR3, the DNA is TGTGCCAGCAGCATCCGGACAGATTTCACAGATACGCAGTATTTT. This chain joins TRBV7-9 and TRBJ2-3, with a weak D call TRBD1 (6 bases). Trimming removed 5 bases from V and 2 bases from J, with 14 bases in between. The CDR3 runs 15 residues. Per germline, CDR1 SEHNR and CDR2 FQNEAQ (reference sequence).

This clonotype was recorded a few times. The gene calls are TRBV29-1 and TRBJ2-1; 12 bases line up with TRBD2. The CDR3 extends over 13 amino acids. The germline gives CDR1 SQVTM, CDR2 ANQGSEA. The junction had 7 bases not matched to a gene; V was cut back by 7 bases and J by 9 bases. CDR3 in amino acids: CSASGLAGLEQFF. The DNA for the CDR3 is TGCAGCGCCTCCGGACTAGCGGGACTTGAGCAGTTCTTC.

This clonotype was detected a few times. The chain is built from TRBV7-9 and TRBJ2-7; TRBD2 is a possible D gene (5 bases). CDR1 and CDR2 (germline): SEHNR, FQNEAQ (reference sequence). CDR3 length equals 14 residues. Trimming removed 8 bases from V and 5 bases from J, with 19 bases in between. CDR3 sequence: CASGSRGKADEQYF. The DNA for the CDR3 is TGTGCCAGCGGTTCTCGGGGAAAGGCAGACGAGCAGTACTTC.